This TCR beta chain comes out of a study of T cell responses to AZD1222 COVID-19 vaccine. Germline-derived CDR1 and CDR2 are MNHEY and SVGAGI. This CDR3 has 13 amino acids. The V end lost 4 bases, the J end lost 2 bases, and 8 bases lay between the germline ends. As to this clone: Its target is unknown.

Study-wide results and caveats: Nearly half of spike-specific TCRs reportedly target unmutated variant regions.

The protocol was immunoSEQ multiplex PCR, while the TCRdb copy is restricted to in-frame clones and leaves out a portion. The data contain around 150,000 clones, under 95% of them singletons. Sample: peripheral blood, taken 28 days after the second AZD1222 dose. The sequence derives from an adult who received the AZD1222 COVID-19 vaccine. This chain connects TRBV6-5 to TRBJ1-1; D gene ambiguous. CDR3: CASSFGSNTEAFF. The CDR3 nucleotides read TGTGCCAGCAGTTTCGGGTCCAACACTGAAGCTTTCTTT.